This record covers a single T cell receptor (beta chain). Its antigen is not identified. This CDR3 is 13 amino acids long. Between the trimmed V and J ends, which lost 10 bases and 5 bases, there was a span of 18 bases. From germline, CDR1 is SGDLS and CDR2 YYNGEE. This entry is derived from a study of post-analysis software for immune sequencing data. Study details: Patients with relapsing-remitting, secondary progressive and progressive-relapsing multiple sclerosis courses were all represented.

Unique-molecular-identifier-tagged TCR beta cDNA libraries were used. The authors obtained some 500,000 cDNA molecules from around 0.96 to 9.9 million T cells. MiXCR, run by TCRdb on the PCR reads, gives a single entry per CDR3 protein. The repertoire holds approximately 730,000 distinct CDR3 sequences, with 25% to 30% as singletons. The study's findings and limits: Multiple sclerosis was associated with a significant reduction in normalized Chao1 diversity relative to controls. Relative to controls, patients had about five TRBV segments at higher frequency, with TRBV5-6, TRBV5-1 and TRBV20-1 among these. Strong co-clustering by F measure was seen for same-batch samples.

This chain connects TRBV9 to TRBJ2-5, with D perhaps TRBD2 (5 bases). Sample: blood. The source is a girl under 18 with multiple sclerosis. CDR3 in amino acids: CAGGGVRRETQYF. The CDR3 nucleotides read TGTGCCGGCGGTGGGGTCCGGAGGGAGACCCAGTACTTC.